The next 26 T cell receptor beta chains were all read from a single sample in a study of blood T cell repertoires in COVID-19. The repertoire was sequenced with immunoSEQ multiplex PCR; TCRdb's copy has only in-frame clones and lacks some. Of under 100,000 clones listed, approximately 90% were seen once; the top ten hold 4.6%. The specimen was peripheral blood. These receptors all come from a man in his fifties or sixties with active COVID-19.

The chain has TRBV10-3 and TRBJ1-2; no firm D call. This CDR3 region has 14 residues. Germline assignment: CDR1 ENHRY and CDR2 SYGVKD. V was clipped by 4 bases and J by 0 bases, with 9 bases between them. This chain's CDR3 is CAISGFTANYGYTF. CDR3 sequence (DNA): TGTGCCATCAGTGGGTTCACGGCTAACTATGGCTACACCTTC.

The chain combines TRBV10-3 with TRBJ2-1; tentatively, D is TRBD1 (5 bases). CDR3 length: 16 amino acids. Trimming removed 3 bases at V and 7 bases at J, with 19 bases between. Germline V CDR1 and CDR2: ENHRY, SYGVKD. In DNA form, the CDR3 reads TGTGCCATCAGTGATGGGGTGGGGCTGCCCGTGAATGAGCAGTTCTTC. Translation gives CAISDGVGLPVNEQFF.

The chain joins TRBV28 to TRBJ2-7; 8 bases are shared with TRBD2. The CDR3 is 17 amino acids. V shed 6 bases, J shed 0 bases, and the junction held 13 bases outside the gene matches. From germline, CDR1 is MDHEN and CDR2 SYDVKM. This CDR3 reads CASSAPASGHLSYEQYF. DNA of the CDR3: TGTGCCAGCAGCGCCCCGGCTAGCGGGCACCTCTCCTACGAGCAGTACTTC.

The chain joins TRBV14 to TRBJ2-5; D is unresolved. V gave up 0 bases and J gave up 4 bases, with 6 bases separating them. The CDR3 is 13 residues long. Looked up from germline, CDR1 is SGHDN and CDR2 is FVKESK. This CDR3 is CASSQDLRETQYF. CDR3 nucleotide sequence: TGTGCCAGCAGCCAAGATCTTCGAGAGACCCAGTACTTC. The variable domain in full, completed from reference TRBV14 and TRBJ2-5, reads EAGVTQFPSHSVIEKGQTVTLRCDPISGHDNLYWYRRVMGKEIKFLLHFVKESKQDESGMPNNRFLAERTGGTYSTLKVQPAELEDSGVYFCASSQDLRETQYFGPGTRLLVL.

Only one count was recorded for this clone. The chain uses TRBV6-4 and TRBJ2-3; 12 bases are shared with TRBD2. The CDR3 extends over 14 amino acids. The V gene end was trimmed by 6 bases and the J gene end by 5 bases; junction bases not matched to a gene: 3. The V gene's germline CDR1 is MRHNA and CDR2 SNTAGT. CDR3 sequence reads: CASSPGLAGDTQYF. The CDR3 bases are TGTGCCAGCAGCCCGGGACTAGCGGGAGATACGCAGTATTTT.

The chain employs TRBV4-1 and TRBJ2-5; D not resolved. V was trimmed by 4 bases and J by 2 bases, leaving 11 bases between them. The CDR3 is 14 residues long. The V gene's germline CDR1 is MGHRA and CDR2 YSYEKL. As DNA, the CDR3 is TGCGCCAGCAGCCTCTCAGGAACTCAAGAGACCCAGTACTTC. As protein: CASSLSGTQETQYF.

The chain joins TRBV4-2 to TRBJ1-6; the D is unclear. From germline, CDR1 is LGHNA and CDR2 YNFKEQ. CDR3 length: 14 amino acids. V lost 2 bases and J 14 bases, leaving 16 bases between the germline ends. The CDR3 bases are TGTGCCAGCAGCCAATTGGGTCAGGAAATATCCCTCCACTTT. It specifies CASSQLGQEISLHF.

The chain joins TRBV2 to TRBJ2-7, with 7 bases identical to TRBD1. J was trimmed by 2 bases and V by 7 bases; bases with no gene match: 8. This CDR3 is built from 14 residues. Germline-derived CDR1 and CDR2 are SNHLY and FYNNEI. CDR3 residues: CASNGDRTTYEQYF. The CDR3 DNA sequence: TGTGCCAGCAACGGGGACAGAACCACCTACGAGCAGTACTTC.

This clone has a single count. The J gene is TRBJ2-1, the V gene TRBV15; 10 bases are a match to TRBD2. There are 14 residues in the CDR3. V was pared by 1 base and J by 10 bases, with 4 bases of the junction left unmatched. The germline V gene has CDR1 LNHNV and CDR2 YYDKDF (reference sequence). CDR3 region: CATSRGLAGGEQFF. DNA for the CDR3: TGTGCCACCAGCAGAGGACTAGCGGGTGGAGAGCAGTTCTTC. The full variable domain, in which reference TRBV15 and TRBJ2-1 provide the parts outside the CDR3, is DAMVIQNPRYQVTQFGKPVTLSCSQTLNHNVMYWYQQKSSQAPKLLFHYYDKDFNNEADTPDNFQSRRPNTSFCFLDIRSPGLGDTAMYLCATSRGLAGGEQFFGPGTRLTVL.

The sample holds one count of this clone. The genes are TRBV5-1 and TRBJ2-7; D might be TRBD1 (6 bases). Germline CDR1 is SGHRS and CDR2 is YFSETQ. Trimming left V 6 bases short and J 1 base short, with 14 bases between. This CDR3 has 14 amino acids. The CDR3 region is CASTSGQSSYEQYF. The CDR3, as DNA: TGCGCCAGCACTTCAGGACAGTCATCCTACGAGCAGTACTTC. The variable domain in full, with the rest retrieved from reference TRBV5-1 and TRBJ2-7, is KAGVTQTPRYLIKTRGQQVTLSCSPISGHRSVSWYQQTPGQGLQFLFEYFSETQRNKGNFPGRFSGRQFSNSRSEMNVSTLELGDSALYLCASTSGQSSYEQYFGPGTRLTVT.

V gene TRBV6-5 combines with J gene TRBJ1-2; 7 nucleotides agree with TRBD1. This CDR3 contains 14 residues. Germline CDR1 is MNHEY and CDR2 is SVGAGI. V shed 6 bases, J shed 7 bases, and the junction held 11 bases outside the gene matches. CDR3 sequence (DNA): TGTGCCAGCAGAATAAAGGAGGGGGCTGGTGGCTACACCTTC. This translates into CASRIKEGAGGYTF.

CDR3 loop: CAIGTGPTYEQYF. CDR3 coding DNA: TGTGCCATCGGGACAGGGCCTACCTACGAGCAGTACTTC. The V and J genes are TRBV9 and TRBJ2-7; TRBD1 aligns across 9 bases. This CDR3 is 13 amino acids long. J lost 2 bases, V lost 9 bases, and 6 bases had no gene match. CDR1 and CDR2 from the germline V gene are SGDLS and YYNGEE. Complete variable domain (other parts from reference TRBV9 and TRBJ2-7): DSGVTQTPKHLITATGQRVTLRCSPRSGDLSVYWYQQSLDQGLQFLIQYYNGEERAKGNILERFSAQQFPDLHSELNLSSLELGDSALYFCAIGTGPTYEQYFGPGTRLTVT.

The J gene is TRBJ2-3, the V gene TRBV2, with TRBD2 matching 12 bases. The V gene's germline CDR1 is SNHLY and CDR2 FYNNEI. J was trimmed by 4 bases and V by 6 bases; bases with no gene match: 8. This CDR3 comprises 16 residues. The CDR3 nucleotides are TGTGCCAGCAGGGCCAGACTAGCGGGGGTCGCAGATACGCAGTATTTT. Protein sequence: CASRARLAGVADTQYF.

CDR3: CASSLEGQGARNTEAFF. CDR3 nucleotides: TGTGCCAGCAGCTTAGAAGGGCAGGGGGCAAGGAACACTGAAGCTTTCTTT. The rearrangement links TRBV11-3 to TRBJ1-1; 8 positions agree with TRBD1. V lost 0 bases, J lost 1 base, and 7 bases stayed unmatched. The CDR3 is 17 residues long. Germline loops: CDR1 SGHNT, CDR2 YENEEA.

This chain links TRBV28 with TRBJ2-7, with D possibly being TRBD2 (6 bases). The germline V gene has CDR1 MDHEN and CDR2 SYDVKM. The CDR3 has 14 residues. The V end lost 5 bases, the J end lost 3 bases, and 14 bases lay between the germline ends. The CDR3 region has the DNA TGTGCCAGCAGTGTCCGGGACTCACACTACGAGCAGTACTTC. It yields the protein CASSVRDSHYEQYF. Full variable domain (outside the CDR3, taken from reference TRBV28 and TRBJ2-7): DVKVTQSSRYLVKRTGEKVFLECVQDMDHENMFWYRQDPGLGLRLIYFSYDVKMKEKGDIPEGYSVSREKKERFSLILESASTNQTSMYLCASSVRDSHYEQYFGPGTRLTVT.

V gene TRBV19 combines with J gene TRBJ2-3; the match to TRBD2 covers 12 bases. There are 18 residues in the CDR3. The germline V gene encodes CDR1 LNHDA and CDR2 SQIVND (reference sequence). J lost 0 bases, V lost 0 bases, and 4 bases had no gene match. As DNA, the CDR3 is TGTGCCAGTAGTATAGAGGTGGGGACTAGCGGGAGCACAGATACGCAGTATTTT. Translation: CASSIEVGTSGSTDTQYF.

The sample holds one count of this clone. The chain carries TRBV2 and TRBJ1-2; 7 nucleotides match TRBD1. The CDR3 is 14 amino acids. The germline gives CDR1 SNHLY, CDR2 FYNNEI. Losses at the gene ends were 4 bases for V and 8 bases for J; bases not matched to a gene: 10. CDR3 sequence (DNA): TGTGCCAGCAGTGTTCCGGGACAGACGGGAGGCTACACCTTC. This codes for CASSVPGQTGGYTF.

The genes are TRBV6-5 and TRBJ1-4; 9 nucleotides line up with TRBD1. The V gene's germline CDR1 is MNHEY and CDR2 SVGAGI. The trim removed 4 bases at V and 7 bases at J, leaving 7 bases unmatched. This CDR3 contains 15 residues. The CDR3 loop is CASSSPGQGREKLFF. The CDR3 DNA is TGTGCCAGCAGTTCACCGGGACAGGGACGTGAAAAACTGTTTTTT.

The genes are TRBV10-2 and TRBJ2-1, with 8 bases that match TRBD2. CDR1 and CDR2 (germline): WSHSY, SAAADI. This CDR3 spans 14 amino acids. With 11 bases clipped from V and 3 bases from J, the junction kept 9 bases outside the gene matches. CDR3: CAARGAGDYNEQFF. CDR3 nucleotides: TGCGCCGCGAGGGGAGCGGGAGACTACAATGAGCAGTTCTTC.

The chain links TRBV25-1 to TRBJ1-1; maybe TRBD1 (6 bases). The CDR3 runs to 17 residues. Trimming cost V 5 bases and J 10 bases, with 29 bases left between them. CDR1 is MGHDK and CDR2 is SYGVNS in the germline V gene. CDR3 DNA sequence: TGTGCCAGCAGTAGCCAGGGGAGACCCACCTCTATTAGAGGAGCTTTCTTT. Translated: CASSSQGRPTSIRGAFF.

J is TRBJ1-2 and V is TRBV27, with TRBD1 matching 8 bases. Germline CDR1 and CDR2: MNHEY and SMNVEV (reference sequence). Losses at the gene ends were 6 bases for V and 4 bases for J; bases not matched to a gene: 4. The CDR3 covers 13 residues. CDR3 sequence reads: CASSPGGPYGYTF. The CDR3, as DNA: TGTGCCAGCAGCCCAGGGGGCCCCTATGGCTACACCTTC.

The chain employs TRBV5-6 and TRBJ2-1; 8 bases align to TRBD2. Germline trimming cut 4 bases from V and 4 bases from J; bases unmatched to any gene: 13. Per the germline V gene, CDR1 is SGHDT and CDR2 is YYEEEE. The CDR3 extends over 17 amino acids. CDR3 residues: CASSAISGNGPYNEQFF. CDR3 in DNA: TGTGCCAGCAGCGCTATTAGCGGGAATGGGCCGTACAATGAGCAGTTCTTC. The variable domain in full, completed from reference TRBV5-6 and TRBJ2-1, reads DAGVTQSPTHLIKTRGQQVTLRCSPKSGHDTVSWYQQALGQGPQFIFQYYEEEERQRGNFPDRFSGHQFPNYSSELNVNALLLGDSALYLCASSAISGNGPYNEQFFGPGTRLTVL.

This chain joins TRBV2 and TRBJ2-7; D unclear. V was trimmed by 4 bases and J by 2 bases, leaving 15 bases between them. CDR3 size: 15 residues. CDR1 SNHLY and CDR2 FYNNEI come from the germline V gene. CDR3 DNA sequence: TGTGCCAGCAGTGGTCCGAGAGCATTTACCTACGAGCAGTACTTC. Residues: CASSGPRAFTYEQYF.

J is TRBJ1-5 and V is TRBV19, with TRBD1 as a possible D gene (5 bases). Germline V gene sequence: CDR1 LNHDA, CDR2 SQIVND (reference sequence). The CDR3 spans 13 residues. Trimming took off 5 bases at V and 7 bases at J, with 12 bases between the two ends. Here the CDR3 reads CASSAGTGQPQHF. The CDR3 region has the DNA TGTGCCAGTAGTGCCGGGACTGGACAGCCCCAGCATTTT. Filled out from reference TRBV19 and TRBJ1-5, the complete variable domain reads DGGITQSPKYLFRKEGQNVTLSCEQNLNHDAMYWYRQDPGQGLRLIYYSQIVNDFQKGDIAEGYSVSREKKESFPLTVTSAQKNPTAFYLCASSAGTGQPQHFGDGTRLSIL.

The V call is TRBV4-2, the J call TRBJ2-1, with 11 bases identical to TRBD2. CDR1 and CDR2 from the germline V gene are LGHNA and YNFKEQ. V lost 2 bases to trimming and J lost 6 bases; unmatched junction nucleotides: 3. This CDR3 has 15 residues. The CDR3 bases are TGTGCCAGCAGCCAAATAGCGGGAGGGTCCAATGAGCAGTTCTTC. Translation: CASSQIAGGSNEQFF.

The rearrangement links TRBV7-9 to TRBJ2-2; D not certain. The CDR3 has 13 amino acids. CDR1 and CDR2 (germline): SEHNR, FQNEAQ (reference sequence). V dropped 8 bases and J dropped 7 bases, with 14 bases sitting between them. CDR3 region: CASRSREIGELFF. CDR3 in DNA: TGTGCCAGCCGATCACGAGAGATCGGGGAGCTGTTTTTT.